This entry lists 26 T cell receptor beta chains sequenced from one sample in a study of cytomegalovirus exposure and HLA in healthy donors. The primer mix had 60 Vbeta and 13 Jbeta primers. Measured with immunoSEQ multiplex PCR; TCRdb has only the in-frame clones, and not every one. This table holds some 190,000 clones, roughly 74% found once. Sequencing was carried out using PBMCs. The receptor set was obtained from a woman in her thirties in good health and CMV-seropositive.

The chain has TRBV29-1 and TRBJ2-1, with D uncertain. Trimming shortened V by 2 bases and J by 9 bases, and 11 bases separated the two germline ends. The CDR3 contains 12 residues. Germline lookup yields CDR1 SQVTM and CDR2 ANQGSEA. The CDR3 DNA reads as TGCAGCGTTGAAACGGTAGCACGTGAGCAGTTCTTC. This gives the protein CSVETVAREQFF.

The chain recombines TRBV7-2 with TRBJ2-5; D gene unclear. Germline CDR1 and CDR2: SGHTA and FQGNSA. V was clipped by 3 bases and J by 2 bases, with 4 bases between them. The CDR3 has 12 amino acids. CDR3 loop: CASSLRQETQYF. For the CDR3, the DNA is TGTGCCAGCAGCTTGAGACAAGAGACCCAGTACTTC.

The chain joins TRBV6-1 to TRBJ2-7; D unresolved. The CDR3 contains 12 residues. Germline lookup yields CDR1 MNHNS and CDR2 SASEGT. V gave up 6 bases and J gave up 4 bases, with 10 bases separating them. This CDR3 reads CASSLSVYEQYF. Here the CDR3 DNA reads TGTGCCAGCAGCCTATCGGTATACGAGCAGTACTTC.

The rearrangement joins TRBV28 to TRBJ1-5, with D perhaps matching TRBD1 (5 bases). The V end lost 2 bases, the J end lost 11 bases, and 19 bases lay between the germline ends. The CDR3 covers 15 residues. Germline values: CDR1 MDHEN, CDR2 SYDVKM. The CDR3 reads CASSLGLQGVVSQHF. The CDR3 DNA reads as TGTGCCAGCAGTTTAGGGCTCCAGGGTGTGGTATCCCAGCATTTT. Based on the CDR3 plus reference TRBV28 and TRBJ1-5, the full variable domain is DVKVTQSSRYLVKRTGEKVFLECVQDMDHENMFWYRQDPGLGLRLIYFSYDVKMKEKGDIPEGYSVSREKKERFSLILESASTNQTSMYLCASSLGLQGVVSQHFGDGTRLSIL.

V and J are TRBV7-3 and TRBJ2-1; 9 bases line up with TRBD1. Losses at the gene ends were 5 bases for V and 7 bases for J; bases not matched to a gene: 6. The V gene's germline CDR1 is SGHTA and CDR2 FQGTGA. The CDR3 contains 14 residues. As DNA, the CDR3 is TGTGCCAGCAGCCGAGGACAGGGGACGAATGAGCAGTTCTTC. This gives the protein CASSRGQGTNEQFF. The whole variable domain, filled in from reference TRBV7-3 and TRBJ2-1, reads GAGVSQTPSNKVTEKGKYVELRCDPISGHTALYWYRQSLGQGPEFLIYFQGTGAADDSGLPNDRFFAVRPEGSVSTLKIQRTERGDSAVYLCASSRGQGTNEQFFGPGTRLTVL.

CDR3 amino acids: CASSPLEAYEQYF. The CDR3 DNA sequence: TGTGCCAGCAGCCCACTAGAGGCCTACGAGCAGTACTTC. This rearrangement joins TRBV21-1 to TRBJ2-7; the table's D call, TRBD2, was not checked against the DNA. TRBV21-1 is a known pseudogene. The CDR3 runs to 13 residues.

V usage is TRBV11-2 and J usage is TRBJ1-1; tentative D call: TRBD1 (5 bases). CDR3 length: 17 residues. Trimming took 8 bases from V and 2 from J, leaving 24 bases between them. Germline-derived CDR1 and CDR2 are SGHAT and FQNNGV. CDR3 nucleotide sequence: TGTGCCAGCCGCTCGACTTCCGGGGGTAGAGTAAACACTGAAGCTTTCTTT. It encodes CASRSTSGGRVNTEAFF. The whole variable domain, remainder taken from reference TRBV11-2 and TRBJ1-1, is EAGVAQSPRYKIIEKRQSVAFWCNPISGHATLYWYQQILGQGPKLLIQFQNNGVVDDSQLPKDRFSAERLKGVDSTLKIQPAKLEDSAVYLCASRSTSGGRVNTEAFFGQGTRLTVV.

CDR3 sequence: CASRARTGGISGELFF. CDR3 DNA sequence: TGTGCCAGCAGGGCACGGACAGGGGGCATATCCGGGGAGCTGTTTTTT. The chain combines TRBV6-6 with TRBJ2-2, with 11 bases matching TRBD1. The germline V gene encodes CDR1 MNHNY and CDR2 SVGAGI (reference sequence). The junction had 9 bases not matched to a gene; V was cut back by 6 bases and J by 6 bases. There are 16 residues in the CDR3.

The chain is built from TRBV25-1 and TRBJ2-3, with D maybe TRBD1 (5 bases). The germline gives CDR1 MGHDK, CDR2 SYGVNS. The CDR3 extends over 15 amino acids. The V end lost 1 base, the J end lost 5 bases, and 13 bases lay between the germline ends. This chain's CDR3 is CASSEFGAGIDTQYF. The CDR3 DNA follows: TGTGCCAGCAGTGAATTTGGGGCAGGGATAGATACGCAGTATTTT.

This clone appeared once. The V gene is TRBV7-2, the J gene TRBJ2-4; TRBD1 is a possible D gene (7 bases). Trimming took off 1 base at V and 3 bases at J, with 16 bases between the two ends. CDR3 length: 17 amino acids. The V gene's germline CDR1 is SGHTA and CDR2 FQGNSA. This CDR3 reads CASSLVGGAGGKNIQYF. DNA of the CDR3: TGTGCCAGCAGCTTAGTGGGCGGGGCAGGGGGCAAAAACATTCAGTACTTC. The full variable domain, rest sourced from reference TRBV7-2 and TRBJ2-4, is GAGVSQSPSNKVTEKGKDVELRCDPISGHTALYWYRQSLGQGLEFLIYFQGNSAPDKSGLPSDRFSAERTGGSVSTLTIQRTQQEDSAVYLCASSLVGGAGGKNIQYFGAGTRLSVL.

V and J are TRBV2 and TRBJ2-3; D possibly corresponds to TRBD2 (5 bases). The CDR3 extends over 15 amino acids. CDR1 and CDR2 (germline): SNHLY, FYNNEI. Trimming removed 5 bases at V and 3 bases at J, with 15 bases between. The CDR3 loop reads CASSRGIAQTDTQYF. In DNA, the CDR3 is TGTGCCAGCAGTCGGGGAATTGCTCAAACAGATACGCAGTATTTT.

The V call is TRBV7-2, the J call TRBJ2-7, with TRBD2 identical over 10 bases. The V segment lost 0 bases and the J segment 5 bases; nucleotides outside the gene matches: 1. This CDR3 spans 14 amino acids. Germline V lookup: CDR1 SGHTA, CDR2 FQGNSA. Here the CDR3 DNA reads TGTGCCAGCAGCTTAGCGGGGACTAGCGACGAGCAGTACTTC. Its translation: CASSLAGTSDEQYF.

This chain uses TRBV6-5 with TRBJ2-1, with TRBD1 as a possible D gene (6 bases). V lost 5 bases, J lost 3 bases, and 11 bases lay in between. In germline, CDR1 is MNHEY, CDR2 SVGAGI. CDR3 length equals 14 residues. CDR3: CASSPRDNYNEQFF. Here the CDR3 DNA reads TGTGCCAGCAGTCCTAGGGACAACTACAATGAGCAGTTCTTC.

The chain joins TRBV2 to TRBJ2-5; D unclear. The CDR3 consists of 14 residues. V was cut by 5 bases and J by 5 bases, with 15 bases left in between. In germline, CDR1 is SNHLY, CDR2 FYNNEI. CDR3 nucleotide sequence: TGTGCCAGCAGTCTCTCCCGGCGCGGCGAGACCCAGTACTTC. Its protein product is CASSLSRRGETQYF.

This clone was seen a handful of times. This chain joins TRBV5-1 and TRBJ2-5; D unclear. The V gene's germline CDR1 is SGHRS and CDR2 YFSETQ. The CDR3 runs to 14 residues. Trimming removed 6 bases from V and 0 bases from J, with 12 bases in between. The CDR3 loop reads CASTELLHQETQYF. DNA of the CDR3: TGCGCCAGCACCGAGCTTTTACACCAAGAGACCCAGTACTTC.

In DNA, the CDR3 is TGTGCCTGGAGTGGCCGAAGGGGGGGGCCTGGAGAGACCCAGTACTTC. The encoded protein is CAWSGRRGGPGETQYF. V gene TRBV30 combines with J gene TRBJ2-5; the D gene is possibly TRBD2 (7 bases). The CDR3 consists of 16 residues. Germline V gene data show CDR1 as GTSNPN and CDR2 as SVGIG (reference sequence). V dropped 1 base and J dropped 4 bases, with 19 bases sitting between them.

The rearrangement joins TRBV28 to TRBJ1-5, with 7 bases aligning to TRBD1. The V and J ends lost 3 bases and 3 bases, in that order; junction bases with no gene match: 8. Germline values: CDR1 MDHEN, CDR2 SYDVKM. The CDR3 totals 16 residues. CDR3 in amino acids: CASSFRLDRNNQPQHF. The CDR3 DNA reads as TGTGCCAGCAGTTTTCGCCTGGACAGGAACAATCAGCCCCAGCATTTT.

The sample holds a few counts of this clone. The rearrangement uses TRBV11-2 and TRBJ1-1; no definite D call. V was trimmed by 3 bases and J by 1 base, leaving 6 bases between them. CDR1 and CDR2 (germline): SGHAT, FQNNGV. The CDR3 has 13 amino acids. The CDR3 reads CASSFWRNTEAFF. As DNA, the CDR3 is TGTGCCAGCAGCTTCTGGAGGAACACTGAAGCTTTCTTT.

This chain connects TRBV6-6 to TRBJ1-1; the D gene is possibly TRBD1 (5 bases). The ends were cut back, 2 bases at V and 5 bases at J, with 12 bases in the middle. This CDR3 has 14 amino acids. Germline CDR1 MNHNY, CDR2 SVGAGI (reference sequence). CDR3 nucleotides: TGTGCCAGCAGTTACCCTCAGGGTCGGACTGAAGCTTTCTTT. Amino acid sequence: CASSYPQGRTEAFF.

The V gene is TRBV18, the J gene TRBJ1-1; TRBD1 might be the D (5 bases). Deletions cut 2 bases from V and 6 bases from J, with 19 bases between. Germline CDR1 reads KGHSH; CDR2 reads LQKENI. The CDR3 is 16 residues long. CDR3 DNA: TGTGCCAGCTCACCAGGGGTAGGGGAGGGGTTGCCTGAAGCTTTCTTT. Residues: CASSPGVGEGLPEAFF.

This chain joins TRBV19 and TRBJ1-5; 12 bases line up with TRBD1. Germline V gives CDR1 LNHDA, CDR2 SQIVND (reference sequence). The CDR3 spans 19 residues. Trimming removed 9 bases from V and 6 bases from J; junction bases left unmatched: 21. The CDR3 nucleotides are TGTGCCAGCGTGGTTGTCCCGGGACAGGGGGCGGCAGGCCTTCAGCCCCAGCATTTT. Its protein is CASVVVPGQGAAGLQPQHF.

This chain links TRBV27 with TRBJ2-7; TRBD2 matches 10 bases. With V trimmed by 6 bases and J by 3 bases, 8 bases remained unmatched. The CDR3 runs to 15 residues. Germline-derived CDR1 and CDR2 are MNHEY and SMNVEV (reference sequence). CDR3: CASRLAGVRVYEQYF. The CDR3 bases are TGTGCCAGCAGGCTAGCGGGAGTTAGGGTCTACGAGCAGTACTTC.

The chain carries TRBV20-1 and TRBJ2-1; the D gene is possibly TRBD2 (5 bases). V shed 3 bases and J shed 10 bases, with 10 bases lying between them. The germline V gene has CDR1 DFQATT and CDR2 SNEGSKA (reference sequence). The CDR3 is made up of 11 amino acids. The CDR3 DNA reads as TGCAGTGCTAGTCCTAGGAGGGAGCAGTTCTTC. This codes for CSASPRREQFF.

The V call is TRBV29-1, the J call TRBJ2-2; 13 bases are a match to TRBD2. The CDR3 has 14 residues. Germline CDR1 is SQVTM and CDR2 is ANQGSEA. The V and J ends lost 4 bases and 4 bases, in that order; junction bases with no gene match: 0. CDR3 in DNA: TGCAGCGTTGGGACTAGCGGGAGCACCGGGGAGCTGTTTTTT. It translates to CSVGTSGSTGELFF.

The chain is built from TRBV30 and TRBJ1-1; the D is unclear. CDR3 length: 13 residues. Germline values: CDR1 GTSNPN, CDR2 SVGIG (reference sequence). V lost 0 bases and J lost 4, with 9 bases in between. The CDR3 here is CAWSVLLRTEAFF. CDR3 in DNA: TGTGCCTGGAGTGTACTATTGCGCACTGAAGCTTTCTTT.

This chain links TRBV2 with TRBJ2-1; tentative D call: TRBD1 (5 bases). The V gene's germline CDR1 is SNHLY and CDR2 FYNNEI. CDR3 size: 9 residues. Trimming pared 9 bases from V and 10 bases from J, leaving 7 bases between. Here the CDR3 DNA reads TGTGCCAGTCACAGGGAGCAGTTCTTC. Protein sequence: CASHREQFF. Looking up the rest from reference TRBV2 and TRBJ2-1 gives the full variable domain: EPEVTQTPSHQVTQMGQEVILRCVPISNHLYFYWYRQILGQKVEFLVSFYNNEISEKSEIFDDQFSVERPDGSNFTLKIRSTKLEDSAMYFCASHREQFFGPGTRLTVL.